This record covers a single TCR beta chain. The antigen is unknown. This sample was taken from a study of cytomegalovirus exposure and HLA in healthy donors. Whole-study results and caveats: A later analysis appeared to link common viral pathogens to several of the most significant clusters.

The PCR ran on 60 Vbeta and 13 Jbeta primers. Some clones are missing from TCRdb's copy, which holds only in-frame ones; the method was immunoSEQ multiplex PCR. The table has approximately 100,000 clones, 75% to 90% seen once. V was clipped by 5 bases and J by 4 bases, with 18 bases between them. The CDR3 spans 16 residues. Germline loops: CDR1 MNHNY, CDR2 SVGAGI (reference sequence). Sequenced material: PBMCs. This sequence was found in a man aged 25 to 40 in good health and CMV-seronegative. The chain couples TRBV6-6 to TRBJ2-1, with D possibly matching TRBD2 (6 bases). This chain's CDR3 is CASSQRGLPLYNEQFF. DNA of the CDR3: TGTGCCAGCAGTCAAAGGGGACTTCCACTTTACAATGAGCAGTTCTTC.